This TCR beta chain was sequenced in a study of cytomegalovirus exposure and HLA in healthy donors. The CDR3 has 15 amino acids. V was shortened by 7 bases and J by 0 bases, with 13 bases between the two germline ends. Germline values: CDR1 MNHNY, CDR2 SVGAGI (reference sequence). General study points: In a later analysis, common viral pathogens appeared linked to several of the most significant clusters. TCR beta sequences numbering 15,000 to 20,000 were associated with HLA alleles at 0.05 false discovery rate in a later analysis. Sequencing depth across donors, presence/absence analyses assumed, was roughly uniform.

Vbeta (60) and Jbeta (13) primers were used in the PCR. Some clones are missing from TCRdb's copy, which holds only in-frame ones; the method was immunoSEQ multiplex PCR. Here the sample spans about 120,000 clones, 86% being singletons. In regard to this clone: Its antigen is not known.

This chain links TRBV6-6 with TRBJ1-5; maybe TRBD1 (6 bases). The sequenced sample consisted of PBMCs. The receptor was isolated from a man aged 40-49 years in good health and CMV-seronegative. CDR3 DNA: TGTGCCAGCACACTCAAGGGGGATAGCAATCAGCCCCAGCATTTT. Protein: CASTLKGDSNQPQHF.